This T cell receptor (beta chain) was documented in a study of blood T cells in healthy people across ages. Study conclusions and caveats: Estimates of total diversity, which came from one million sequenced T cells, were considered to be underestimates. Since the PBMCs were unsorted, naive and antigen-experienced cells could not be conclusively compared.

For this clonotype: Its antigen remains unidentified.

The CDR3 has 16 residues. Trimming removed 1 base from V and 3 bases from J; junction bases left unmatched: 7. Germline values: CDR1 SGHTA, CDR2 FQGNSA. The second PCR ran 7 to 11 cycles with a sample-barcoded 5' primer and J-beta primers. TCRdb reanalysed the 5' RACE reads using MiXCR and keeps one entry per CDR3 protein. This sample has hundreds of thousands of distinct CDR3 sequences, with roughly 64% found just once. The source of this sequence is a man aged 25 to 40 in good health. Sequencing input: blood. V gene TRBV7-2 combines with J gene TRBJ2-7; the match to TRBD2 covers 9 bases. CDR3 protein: CASSLGLAGFYYEQYF. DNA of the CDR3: TGTGCCAGCAGCTTAGGCCTAGCGGGATTCTACTACGAGCAGTACTTC.